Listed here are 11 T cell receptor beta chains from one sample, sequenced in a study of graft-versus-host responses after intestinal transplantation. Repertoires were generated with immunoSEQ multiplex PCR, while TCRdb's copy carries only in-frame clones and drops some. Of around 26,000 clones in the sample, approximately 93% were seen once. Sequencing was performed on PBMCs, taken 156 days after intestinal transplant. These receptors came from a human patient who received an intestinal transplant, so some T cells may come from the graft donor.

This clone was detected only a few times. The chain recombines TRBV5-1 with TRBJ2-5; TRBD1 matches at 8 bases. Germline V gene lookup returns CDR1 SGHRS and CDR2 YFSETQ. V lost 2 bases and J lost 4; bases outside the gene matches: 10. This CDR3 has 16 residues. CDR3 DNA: TGCGCCAGCAGCTTAACCCCCCAGGGGGCGTCAGAGACCCAGTACTTC. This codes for CASSLTPQGASETQYF.

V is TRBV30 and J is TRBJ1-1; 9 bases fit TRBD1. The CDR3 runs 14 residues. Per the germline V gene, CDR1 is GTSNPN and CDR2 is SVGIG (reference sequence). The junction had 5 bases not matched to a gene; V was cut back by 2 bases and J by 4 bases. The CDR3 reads CAWSTGTGITEAFF. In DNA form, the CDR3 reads TGTGCCTGGAGTACAGGGACAGGGATCACTGAAGCTTTCTTT.

CDR3 sequence (DNA): TGTGCCAGCAGTGCTGGGACTAGCGGGAGTAAAAACATTCAGTACTTC. It yields the protein CASSAGTSGSKNIQYF. The chain is built from TRBV6-6 and TRBJ2-4; TRBD2 aligns across 14 bases. CDR1 is MNHNY, CDR2 SVGAGI, per germline (reference sequence). The J segment lost 4 bases and the V segment lost 5 bases, leaving 4 bases of the junction unmatched. The CDR3 contains 16 residues.

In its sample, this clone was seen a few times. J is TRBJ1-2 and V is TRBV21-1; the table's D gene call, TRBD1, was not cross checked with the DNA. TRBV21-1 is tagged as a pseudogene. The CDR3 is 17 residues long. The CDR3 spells CASSKRGLQGPLYGYTF. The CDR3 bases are TGTGCCAGCAGCAAACGAGGGCTACAGGGTCCCCTATATGGCTACACCTTC.

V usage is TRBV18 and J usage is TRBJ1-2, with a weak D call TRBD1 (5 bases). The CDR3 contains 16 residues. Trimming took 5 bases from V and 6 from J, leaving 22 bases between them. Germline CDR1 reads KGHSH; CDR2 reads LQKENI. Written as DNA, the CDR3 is TGTGCCAGCTCAGAAGACCAGGGCCCAGGGAAGGATGGCTACACCTTC. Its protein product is CASSEDQGPGKDGYTF.

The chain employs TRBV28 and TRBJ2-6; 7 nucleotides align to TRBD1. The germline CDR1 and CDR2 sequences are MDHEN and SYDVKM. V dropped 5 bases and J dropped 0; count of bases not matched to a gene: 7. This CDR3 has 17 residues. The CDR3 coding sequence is TGTGCCAGCAGTCCCGGGACAGTGAGCTCTGGGGCCAACGTCCTGACTTTC. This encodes CASSPGTVSSGANVLTF.

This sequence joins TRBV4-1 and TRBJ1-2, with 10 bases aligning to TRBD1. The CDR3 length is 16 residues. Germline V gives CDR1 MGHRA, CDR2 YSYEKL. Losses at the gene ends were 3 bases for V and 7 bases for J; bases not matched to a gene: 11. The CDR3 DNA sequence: TGCGCCAGCAGCCAGGAACCCGGGACAGGGGTTCCTGGCTACACCTTC. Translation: CASSQEPGTGVPGYTF.

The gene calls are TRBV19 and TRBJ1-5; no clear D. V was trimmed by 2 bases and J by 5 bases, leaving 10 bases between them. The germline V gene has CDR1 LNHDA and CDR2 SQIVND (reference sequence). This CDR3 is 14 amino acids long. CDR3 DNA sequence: TGTGCCAGTAGTATATTGGGAAGGGATCAGCCCCAGCATTTT. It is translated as CASSILGRDQPQHF.

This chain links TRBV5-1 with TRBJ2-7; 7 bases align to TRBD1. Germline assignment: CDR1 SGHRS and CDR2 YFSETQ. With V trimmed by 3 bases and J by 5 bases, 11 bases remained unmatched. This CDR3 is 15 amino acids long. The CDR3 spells CASSSTGWLGNEQYF. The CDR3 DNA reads TGCGCCAGCAGCTCGACAGGGTGGCTTGGTAACGAGCAGTACTTC.

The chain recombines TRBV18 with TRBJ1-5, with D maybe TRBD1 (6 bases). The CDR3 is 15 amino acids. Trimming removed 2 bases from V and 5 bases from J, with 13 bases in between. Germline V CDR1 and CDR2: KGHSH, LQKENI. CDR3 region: CASSPGGNNYQPQHF. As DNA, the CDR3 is TGTGCCAGCTCACCAGGGGGCAACAACTATCAGCCCCAGCATTTT.

Here the CDR3 reads CASSSRTGWGDEQYF. CDR3 DNA sequence: TGTGCCAGCAGTTCAAGGACAGGGTGGGGCGACGAGCAGTACTTC. The rearrangement links TRBV27 to TRBJ2-7; 8 bases align to TRBD1. V trimming: 4 bases; J trimming: 5 bases; junction bases outside the gene matches: 10. The CDR3 totals 15 residues. The V gene's germline CDR1 is MNHEY and CDR2 SMNVEV (reference sequence).